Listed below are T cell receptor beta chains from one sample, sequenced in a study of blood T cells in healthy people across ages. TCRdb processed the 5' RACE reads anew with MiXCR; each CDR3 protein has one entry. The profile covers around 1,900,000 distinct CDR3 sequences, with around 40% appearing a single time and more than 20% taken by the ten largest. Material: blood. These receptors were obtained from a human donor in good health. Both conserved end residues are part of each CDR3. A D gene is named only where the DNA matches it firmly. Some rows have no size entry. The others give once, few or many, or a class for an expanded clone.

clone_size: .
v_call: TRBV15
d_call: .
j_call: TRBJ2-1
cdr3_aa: CATSRDLGLDNEQFF

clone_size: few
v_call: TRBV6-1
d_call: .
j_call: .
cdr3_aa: CASREGTGETQYF

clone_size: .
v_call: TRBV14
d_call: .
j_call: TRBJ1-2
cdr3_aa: CASSQGDRIYGYTF

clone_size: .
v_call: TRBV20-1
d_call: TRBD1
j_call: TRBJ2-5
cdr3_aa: CGALGQGETQYF

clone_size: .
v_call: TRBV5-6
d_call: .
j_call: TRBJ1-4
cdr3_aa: CASSSGVAEKLFF

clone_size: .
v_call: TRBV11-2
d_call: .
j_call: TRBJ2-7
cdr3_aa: CASNGGGGVDYEQYF

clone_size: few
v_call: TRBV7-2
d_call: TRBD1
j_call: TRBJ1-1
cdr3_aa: CASSRQGAEYTEAFF

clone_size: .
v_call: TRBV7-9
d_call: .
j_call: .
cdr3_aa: CASSLDLGQYHEQYF

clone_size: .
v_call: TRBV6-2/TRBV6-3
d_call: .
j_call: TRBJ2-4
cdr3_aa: CASTYQRHPAKNIQYF

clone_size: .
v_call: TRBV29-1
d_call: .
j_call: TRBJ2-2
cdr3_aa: CSVLYGELFF

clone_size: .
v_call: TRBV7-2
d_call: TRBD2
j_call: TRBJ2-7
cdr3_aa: CASSLGLAGGRNEQYF

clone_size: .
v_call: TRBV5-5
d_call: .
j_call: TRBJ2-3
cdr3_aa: CASSLDLAIDTQYF

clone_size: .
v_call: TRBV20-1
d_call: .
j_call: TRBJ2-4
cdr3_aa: CSASEGDYGDIQYF